This TCR beta chain was documented in a study of Ad26.COV2.S vaccination and SARS-CoV-2 variants. The treatment here: 19 received Ad26.COV2.S at low or high dose, single or two shots; several received placebo; per-sample allocation not given. The investigators took samples on day 63 after the first vaccine or placebo injection. Profiling relied on immunoSEQ multiplex PCR, and the TCRdb table lists in-frame clones only, not all of them. The sample lists roughly 500,000 clones, roughly 89% occurring once. This receptor was identified in a person between 18 and 59 years old who received the Ad26.COV2.S COVID-19 vaccine or a placebo. Specimen: peripheral blood, collected in a trial of Ad26.COV2.S vaccine versus placebo.

CDR3 coding DNA: TGTGCCAGCAGAACTAGCGGGAGCAAGGATGAGCAGTTCTTC. This sequence encodes CASRTSGSKDEQFF. J is TRBJ2-1 and V is TRBV7-9; TRBD2 matches 11 bases. The CDR3 runs 14 residues. The V segment lost 6 bases and the J segment 8 bases; nucleotides outside the gene matches: 6. CDR1 SEHNR and CDR2 FQNEAQ come from the germline V gene (reference sequence).